The 5 T cell receptor beta chains listed next were all sequenced from one sample in a study of blood T cell repertoires in COVID-19. Measured with immunoSEQ multiplex PCR; TCRdb has only the in-frame clones, and not every one. Of around 97,000 clones listed, about 86% are singletons. Sequencing was done on a sample of peripheral blood. The receptors originated from a human donor in a cohort sampled during active COVID-19.

This chain links TRBV7-2 with TRBJ2-7; D remains unclear. V lost 5 bases and J 2 bases, leaving 13 bases between the germline ends. From germline, CDR1 is SGHTA and CDR2 FQGNSA. This CDR3 has 14 residues. The CDR3 nucleotides read TGTGCCAGCAGCCAGAACCCGGGTCCCTACGAGCAGTACTTC. Translation: CASSQNPGPYEQYF.

This clone was seen ten or more times. This rearrangement joins TRBV27 to TRBJ1-2, with D possibly TRBD1 on 6 matching bases. Germline loops: CDR1 MNHEY, CDR2 SMNVEV (reference sequence). Trimming took off 11 bases at V and 1 base at J, with 11 bases between the two ends. This CDR3 has 12 residues. The CDR3: CAARGGNYGYTF. The DNA for the CDR3 is TGTGCCGCTCGAGGGGGTAACTATGGCTACACCTTC.

This chain links TRBV18 with TRBJ2-3; 10 bases match TRBD1. This CDR3 comprises 16 residues. The trim removed 0 bases at V and 4 bases at J, leaving 4 bases unmatched. Germline CDR1 reads KGHSH; CDR2 reads LQKENI. CDR3 residues: CASSPPVTGGPDTQYF. CDR3 in DNA: TGTGCCAGCTCACCACCGGTGACAGGGGGCCCAGATACGCAGTATTTT.

The chain is built from TRBV6-1 and TRBJ1-6; D remains unclear. V lost 1 base and J 6 bases, leaving 10 bases between the germline ends. CDR3 length equals 15 residues. Looked up from germline, CDR1 is MNHNS and CDR2 is SASEGT. CDR3: CASSEDGWSNSPLHF. CDR3 in DNA: TGTGCCAGCAGTGAAGACGGGTGGAGTAATTCACCCCTCCACTTT.

The V gene is TRBV25-1, the J gene TRBJ1-2, with D possibly being TRBD1 (5 bases). Per the germline V gene, CDR1 is MGHDK and CDR2 is SYGVNS. This CDR3 spans 13 amino acids. Trimming shortened V by 3 bases and J by 9 bases, and 14 bases separated the two germline ends. This CDR3 is CASSEDGGDRYTF. CDR3 in DNA: TGTGCCAGCAGTGAGGACGGGGGTGATCGCTACACCTTC.